These 25 T cell receptor beta chains came from one sample sequenced in a study of T cell changes during pregnancy in multiple sclerosis. Clones were sequenced by immunoSEQ multiplex PCR, and TCRdb holds only the in-frame ones, with some missing. This table has just over 50,000 clones, roughly 94% appearing once. Here the sequenced sample was CD4+ T cells from peripheral blood mononuclear cells, taken in the second trimester of pregnancy. The receptors were gathered from a female donor with multiple sclerosis, enrolled in a pregnancy study.

J is TRBJ1-2 and V is TRBV30; a possible D gene is TRBD1 (5 bases). Germline values: CDR1 GTSNPN, CDR2 SVGIG (reference sequence). CDR3 length: 14 residues. V lost 2 bases and J 8 bases, leaving 18 bases between the germline ends. The chain's CDR3 is CAWSPGRGVRGYTF. The CDR3 region has the DNA TGTGCCTGGAGTCCGGGACGGGGGGTGCGGGGCTACACCTTC.

V is TRBV21-1 and J is TRBJ2-1; TRBD2, as called in the table, went unchecked against the DNA. TRBV21-1 is assigned pseudogene status. The CDR3 has 15 residues. CDR3 sequence: CASSKASGGLNEQFF. The CDR3 DNA follows: TGTGCCAGCAGCAAAGCATCGGGGGGGCTTAATGAGCAGTTCTTC.

This clone was recorded once. This chain connects TRBV5-6 to TRBJ1-4; D unresolved. The V gene's germline CDR1 is SGHDT and CDR2 YYEEEE. The CDR3 is 14 amino acids. Trimming took 0 bases from V and 0 from J, leaving 3 bases between them. CDR3 DNA sequence: TGTGCCAGCAGCTTGGTAGCAACTAATGAAAAACTGTTTTTT. This encodes CASSLVATNEKLFF.

The chain links TRBV10-3 to TRBJ1-5; 8 bases map to TRBD1. This CDR3 has 13 residues. V gave up 6 bases and J gave up 5 bases; unmatched junction bases: 3. The V gene's germline CDR1 is ENHRY and CDR2 SYGVKD. CDR3 in DNA: TGTGCCATCAGAGAACAGGGGGATCAGCCCCAGCATTTT. This gives the protein CAIREQGDQPQHF.

The chain uses TRBV7-3 and TRBJ2-7; a possible D gene is TRBD1 (5 bases). Trimming took 5 bases from V and 1 from J, leaving 18 bases between them. CDR1 and CDR2 from the germline V gene are SGHTA and FQGTGA. The CDR3 runs to 16 residues. The CDR3 loop is CASSQGVGSISYEQYF. The DNA of the CDR3 is TGTGCCAGCAGCCAAGGGGTGGGGTCCATATCCTACGAGCAGTACTTC.

The chain recombines TRBV5-6 with TRBJ2-2, with 9 nucleotides matching TRBD1. V shed 4 bases, J shed 5 bases, and the junction held 9 bases outside the gene matches. CDR1 is SGHDT and CDR2 is YYEEEE in the germline V gene. The CDR3 has 16 amino acids. The CDR3 DNA is TGTGCCAGCAGCCTGGCGGACAGGGGTTTTACCGGGGAGCTGTTTTTT. Protein product: CASSLADRGFTGELFF.

This chain uses TRBV10-3 with TRBJ1-1, with D tentatively TRBD1 (5 bases). This CDR3 is 14 amino acids long. In germline, CDR1 is ENHRY, CDR2 SYGVKD. Trimming took off 2 bases at V and 1 base at J, with 8 bases between the two ends. CDR3 sequence: CAISERGSNTEAFF. The DNA of the CDR3 is TGTGCCATCAGTGAGAGGGGCTCGAACACTGAAGCTTTCTTT.

CDR3 protein: CASSREGGYGYTF. The CDR3 DNA follows: TGTGCCAGCAGCCGCGAGGGAGGGTATGGCTACACCTTC. This sequence joins TRBV7-3 and TRBJ1-2, with unresolved D. Germline V gene lookup returns CDR1 SGHTA and CDR2 FQGTGA. This CDR3 contains 13 residues. The V end was cut by 5 bases, the J end by 5 bases, with 12 bases between.

This clone was picked up a small number of times. The chain couples TRBV2 to TRBJ2-2; TRBD2 might be the D (5 bases). Trimming took 2 bases from V and 0 from J, leaving 16 bases between them. The CDR3 totals 18 residues. Germline loops: CDR1 SNHLY, CDR2 FYNNEI. CDR3 residues: CASSEIYSGNANTGELFF. The CDR3 region has the DNA TGTGCCAGCAGTGAAATTTACTCGGGGAACGCGAACACCGGGGAGCTGTTTTTT.

This chain connects TRBV6-1 to TRBJ2-5; D is perhaps TRBD1 (6 bases). With 5 bases removed from V and 5 bases from J, the gap between germline ends came to 18 bases. Germline CDR1 reads MNHNS; CDR2 reads SASEGT. The CDR3 is 15 amino acids. CDR3 amino acids: CASSLQGRGSETQYF. CDR3 sequence (DNA): TGTGCCAGCAGTCTACAGGGAAGGGGGTCGGAGACCCAGTACTTC.

The J gene is TRBJ2-7, the V gene TRBV5-6, with D perhaps TRBD1 (6 bases). Per the germline V gene, CDR1 is SGHDT and CDR2 is YYEEEE. The CDR3 spans 13 residues. V was pared by 8 bases and J by 4 bases, with 16 bases between. Here the CDR3 DNA reads TGTGCCAGTTCCACCGGGACATATTACGAGCAGTACTTC. Translation: CASSTGTYYEQYF.

This rearrangement joins TRBV7-2 to TRBJ2-3; D may be TRBD2 (7 bases). V lost 1 base, J lost 6 bases, and 20 bases lay in between. The CDR3 has 17 amino acids. The germline V gene has CDR1 SGHTA and CDR2 FQGNSA. The CDR3 DNA reads TGTGCCAGCAGCTTAGTTGGAGGGGGGGCGGGGAGGGATACGCAGTATTTT. Protein sequence: CASSLVGGGAGRDTQYF.

The chain joins TRBV10-3 to TRBJ1-2; 7 bases are a match to TRBD1. J gave up 8 bases and V 7 bases, and 7 bases lay outside the gene matches. There are 12 residues in the CDR3. Germline loops: CDR1 ENHRY, CDR2 SYGVKD. In DNA form, the CDR3 reads TGTGCCATCACCGGGACAGATGGCGGCTACACCTTC. Translation: CAITGTDGGYTF.

CDR3 sequence: CASSIDEGNTEAFF. The CDR3 nucleotides read TGTGCCAGTAGTATAGACGAGGGGAACACTGAAGCTTTCTTT. This chain connects TRBV19 to TRBJ1-1, with D unresolved. From germline, CDR1 is LNHDA and CDR2 SQIVND (reference sequence). CDR3 length: 14 amino acids. V was shortened by 0 bases and J by 1 base, with 6 bases between the two germline ends.

This chain uses TRBV9 with TRBJ2-5; tentatively, D is TRBD1 (5 bases). The CDR3 loop spans 14 amino acids. CDR1 and CDR2 (germline): SGDLS, YYNGEE. Trimming stripped 0 bases from V and 2 bases from J, with 8 bases between. CDR3 region: CASSVANRQETQYF. Written as DNA, the CDR3 is TGTGCCAGCAGCGTAGCGAACAGGCAAGAGACCCAGTACTTC.

This chain connects TRBV4-3 to TRBJ1-2; maybe TRBD1 (6 bases). CDR3 length: 15 residues. V dropped 0 bases and J dropped 2 bases, with 10 bases sitting between them. Germline V gene lookup returns CDR1 LGHNA and CDR2 YSLEER. CDR3 sequence reads: CASSQDGTINYGYTF. DNA of the CDR3: TGCGCCAGCAGCCAAGATGGGACAATCAACTATGGCTACACCTTC.

This chain links TRBV6-5 with TRBJ1-2; 9 nucleotides agree with TRBD1. CDR1 and CDR2 (germline): MNHEY, SVGAGI. The CDR3 consists of 13 residues. V shed 5 bases, J shed 6 bases, and the junction held 4 bases outside the gene matches. The CDR3 reads CASSIRQGDGYTF. CDR3 nucleotide sequence: TGTGCCAGCAGTATCCGACAGGGGGATGGCTACACCTTC.

This clone was seen a few times. This sequence joins TRBV11-2 and TRBJ1-1, with a possible D match to TRBD1 (5 bases). The V gene's germline CDR1 is SGHAT and CDR2 FQNNGV. Trimming left V 5 bases short and J 5 bases short, with 18 bases between. The CDR3 has 15 residues. For the CDR3, the DNA is TGTGCCAGCAGCCTGCTGGGGGTAGGAGGGACTGAAGCTTTCTTT. Translating gives CASSLLGVGGTEAFF.

The chain carries TRBV19 and TRBJ1-2; D is uncertain. CDR3 length: 13 amino acids. Trimming stripped 0 bases from V and 3 bases from J, with 5 bases between. The germline V gene encodes CDR1 LNHDA and CDR2 SQIVND (reference sequence). The CDR3 loop reads CASSIDQDYGYTF. In DNA form, the CDR3 reads TGTGCCAGTAGTATAGATCAGGACTATGGCTACACCTTC.

This clone was recorded once. The V and J genes are TRBV6-5 and TRBJ2-4, with 7 positions matching TRBD1. Germline V gene data show CDR1 as MNHEY and CDR2 as SVGAGI. J lost 0 bases, V lost 4 bases, and 6 bases had no gene match. This CDR3 is 16 amino acids long. The CDR3 bases are TGTGCCAGCAGTTTACGACAGGGTCTAGCCAAAAACATTCAGTACTTC. Protein product: CASSLRQGLAKNIQYF.

This chain joins TRBV6-9 and TRBJ2-2; TRBD2 matches 13 bases. With 5 bases clipped from V and 3 bases from J, the junction kept 3 bases outside the gene matches. The CDR3 extends over 16 amino acids. Germline assignment: CDR1 MNHGY and CDR2 SVAAGI. The DNA for the CDR3 is TGTGCCAGCAGTCGACTAGCGGGGGGAGACACCGGGGAGCTGTTTTTT. Amino acid sequence: CASSRLAGGDTGELFF.

The genes are TRBV2 and TRBJ2-7, with a tentative D call TRBD1 (6 bases). The germline V gene has CDR1 SNHLY and CDR2 FYNNEI. This CDR3 spans 15 amino acids. Deletions cut 6 bases from V and 0 bases from J, with 15 bases between. The CDR3 sequence is CASSARTVSSYEQYF. The CDR3 region has the DNA TGTGCCAGCAGCGCTCGGACAGTGAGCTCCTACGAGCAGTACTTC.

The chain uses TRBV6-6 and TRBJ2-2; D gene uncertain. Trimming removed 0 bases from V and 0 bases from J, with 8 bases in between. Germline V gives CDR1 MNHNY, CDR2 SVGAGI (reference sequence). The CDR3 runs 16 residues. Here the CDR3 reads CASSYSDTPNTGELFF. As DNA, the CDR3 is TGTGCCAGCAGTTACTCAGACACTCCGAACACCGGGGAGCTGTTTTTT.

In nucleotides, the CDR3 is TGCAGCGTTGACAGGGTTTTGAACACTGAAGCTTTCTTT. This sequence encodes CSVDRVLNTEAFF. The J gene is TRBJ1-1, the V gene TRBV29-1; a possible D gene is TRBD1 (5 bases). This CDR3 is built from 13 residues. V lost 3 bases and J 0 bases, leaving 8 bases between the germline ends. From germline, CDR1 is SQVTM and CDR2 ANQGSEA. The whole variable domain, remainder taken from reference TRBV29-1 and TRBJ1-1, is SAVISQKPSRDICQRGTSLTIQCQVDSQVTMMFWYRQQPGQSLTLIATANQGSEATYESGFVIDKFPISRPNLTFSTLTVSNMSPEDSSIYLCSVDRVLNTEAFFGQGTRLTVV.

The chain couples TRBV19 to TRBJ2-2; 7 bases align to TRBD1. The trim removed 3 bases at V and 5 bases at J, leaving 12 bases unmatched. Looked up from germline, CDR1 is LNHDA and CDR2 is SQIVND (reference sequence). The CDR3 extends over 17 amino acids. CDR3 residues: CASSIWGDRDRTGELFF. The CDR3 nucleotides read TGTGCCAGTAGTATCTGGGGCGACAGGGATCGAACCGGGGAGCTGTTTTTT.